The 10 T cell receptor beta chains below all came from one sample that was sequenced in a study of cytomegalovirus exposure and HLA in healthy donors. Both 60 Vbeta primers and 13 Jbeta primers went into the PCR. Generated by immunoSEQ multiplex PCR, the TCRdb table keeps only in-frame clones and is missing some. There are tens of thousands of clones in the sample; roughly two thirds occur only once, and just under 5% lies in the top ten. The sequenced sample was PBMCs. The receptors derive from a man aged 55 to 70 in good health and CMV-seropositive.

V gene TRBV5-4 combines with J gene TRBJ2-1; 8 bases fit TRBD1. Germline assignment: CDR1 SGHNT and CDR2 YYREEE (reference sequence). This CDR3 has 12 amino acids. V trimming: 4 bases; J trimming: 10 bases; junction bases outside the gene matches: 4. CDR3 residues: CASSAGTGEQFF. In DNA form, the CDR3 reads TGTGCCAGCAGCGCGGGGACAGGAGAGCAGTTCTTC.

The V and J genes are TRBV27 and TRBJ1-5, with D unclear. The CDR3 is made up of 16 amino acids. V dropped 6 bases and J dropped 0 bases, with 15 bases sitting between them. Germline V lookup: CDR1 MNHEY, CDR2 SMNVEV (reference sequence). The CDR3 region has the DNA TGTGCCAGCAGCCTCCGAGGCTACGATAGCAATCAGCCCCAGCATTTT. Its translation is CASSLRGYDSNQPQHF.

This chain connects TRBV18 to TRBJ2-5, with 7 bases lining up with TRBD2. Trimming removed 1 base from V and 5 bases from J; junction bases left unmatched: 4. The CDR3 covers 14 residues. CDR1 is KGHSH and CDR2 is LQKENI in the germline V gene. This chain's CDR3 is CASSPRLGGETQYF. The CDR3 DNA is TGTGCCAGCTCACCACGGCTGGGAGGGGAGACCCAGTACTTC.

The rearrangement uses TRBV10-3 and TRBJ1-1; D gene unclear. CDR1 and CDR2 (germline): ENHRY, SYGVKD. The V end lost 4 bases, the J end lost 3 bases, and 9 bases lay between the germline ends. The CDR3 covers 13 residues. DNA for the CDR3: TGTGCCATCAGTGGAGGTTACTACACTGAAGCTTTCTTT. This translates into CAISGGYYTEAFF.

A word on this clone: The sample carries other DNA sequences with the same CDR3. The J gene is TRBJ2-3, the V gene TRBV7-6, with D perhaps matching TRBD2 (5 bases). Trimming pared 4 bases from V and 1 base from J, leaving 18 bases between. Germline loops: CDR1 SGHVS, CDR2 FNYEAQ. The CDR3 sequence is 17 residues long. This CDR3 is CASSSGGERGRTDTQYF. The CDR3 DNA is TGTGCCAGCAGCTCCGGTGGGGAGCGAGGTCGCACAGATACGCAGTATTTT.

This chain links TRBV10-3 with TRBJ2-7; 9 nucleotides agree with TRBD1. The CDR3 runs 14 residues. After removal of 7 bases from V and 4 bases from J, the junction contained 8 bases not matched to a gene. In germline, CDR1 is ENHRY, CDR2 SYGVKD. CDR3 nucleotides: TGTGCCATCAATAAGGGACAGGGACCTTACGAGCAGTACTTC. This encodes CAINKGQGPYEQYF.

This chain connects TRBV7-6 to TRBJ2-5, with 9 bases identical to TRBD1. Per the germline V gene, CDR1 is SGHVS and CDR2 is FNYEAQ. The V gene end was trimmed by 3 bases and the J gene end by 3 bases; junction bases not matched to a gene: 5. This CDR3 comprises 15 residues. The CDR3 protein is CASSFGTGIKETQYF. The CDR3 nucleotides are TGTGCCAGCAGCTTCGGGACAGGGATTAAAGAGACCCAGTACTTC.

The genes are TRBV28 and TRBJ2-7; D is unresolved. Germline loops: CDR1 MDHEN, CDR2 SYDVKM. This CDR3 is 15 amino acids long. V was cut by 6 bases and J by 5 bases, with 20 bases left in between. CDR3 sequence reads: CASRPLVGPLNEQYF. Here the CDR3 DNA reads TGTGCCAGCAGGCCACTCGTTGGTCCGTTGAACGAGCAGTACTTC. Supplemented by reference TRBV28 and TRBJ2-7, the full variable domain reads DVKVTQSSRYLVKRTGEKVFLECVQDMDHENMFWYRQDPGLGLRLIYFSYDVKMKEKGDIPEGYSVSREKKERFSLILESASTNQTSMYLCASRPLVGPLNEQYFGPGTRLTVT.

The chain has TRBV2 and TRBJ2-1; 8 bases are shared with TRBD1. Germline V gene sequence: CDR1 SNHLY, CDR2 FYNNEI. CDR3 length: 12 residues. V was pared by 2 bases and J by 15 bases, with 6 bases of the junction left unmatched. The CDR3 sequence: CASSEWDRPPFF. The CDR3 region has the DNA TGTGCCAGCAGTGAATGGGACAGGCCTCCGTTCTTC.

This clone was observed a few times. The chain carries TRBV4-2 and TRBJ2-3; a weak D match, TRBD2 (6 bases). Germline CDR1 is LGHNA and CDR2 is YNFKEQ. Trimming took 4 bases from V and 2 from J, leaving 16 bases between them. The CDR3 is made up of 16 amino acids. In DNA, the CDR3 is TGTGCCAGCAGCCTGGGGGGTGGGACCCCCACAGATACGCAGTATTTT. Its protein product is CASSLGGGTPTDTQYF.